This TCR beta chain was retrieved from a study of blood T cells in healthy people across ages. The donors, healthy Caucasians from Russia, were aged roughly 6 to 90. The V end was cut by 5 bases, the J end by 6 bases, with 16 bases between. CDR1 and CDR2 (germline): KGHDR, SFDVKD. There are 15 residues in the CDR3. A sample-barcoded 5' primer and a J-beta primer mix were used in a second PCR of roughly 7 to 11 cycles. TCRdb redid the calling of the 5' RACE reads with MiXCR, one entry per CDR3 protein. The sample includes about 730,000 distinct CDR3 sequences, 40% to 45% of them seen just once. The chain uses TRBV24-1 and TRBJ2-1; no definite D call. Material: blood. The receptor was derived from an older woman in good health. CDR3 amino acids: CATSGSGRVVNEQFF. In nucleotides, the CDR3 is TGTGCCACCAGTGGTTCAGGTCGAGTCGTCAATGAGCAGTTCTTC.